This TCR beta chain emerged from a study of T cells in Graves' hyperthyroidism and ophthalmopathy. As for the study in general: Peripheral blood samples were taken at initial diagnosis, prior to any treatment.

The authors deemed Graves' hyperthyroidism stable absent ophthalmopathy progression within 18 months. Lactation, pregnancy, other autoimmune disease or uncontrolled infection led to exclusion of patients. The authors obtained PBMCs from over 7.5 ml of fresh peripheral blood. Researchers amplified the TCR beta CDR3 regions from RNA transcripts. A first-round RT-PCR of the TCR CDR3 used the HTBI primer set. TCRdb called the multiplex PCR reads again in MiXCR, with one record for every CDR3 protein. Among about 290,000 distinct CDR3 sequences listed, roughly an eighth were seen once. Germline CDR1 is SGHDT and CDR2 is YYEEEE. V was trimmed by 6 bases and J by 13 bases, leaving 20 bases between them. The CDR3 runs 14 residues.

Source material: blood. The chain combines TRBV5-6 with TRBJ1-6; tentative D call: TRBD1 (5 bases). This TCR was recovered from a woman in her 40s with Graves' hyperthyroidism. The CDR3: CASTLGGSWGPLHF. CDR3 in DNA: TGTGCCAGCACCCTGGGAGGGTCCTGGGGGCCCCTCCACTTT.